This T cell receptor beta chain is drawn from a study of tumor-infiltrating lymphocytes in primary liver carcinoma (dated by TCRdb to about 2017). In terms of the full investigation: Of the five patients (three men and two women, aged 30 to 69 years), four had hepatocellular carcinoma and one had combined HCC and intrahepatic cholangiocarcinoma. Tumors of the five patients were stage T1-T3 N0M0 with maximum diameters of roughly 4.2 to 11 cm. Each sample produced about 3.5 to 7.13 million productive TCRbeta reads, and read depth showed no significant difference between tissue types. TCRbeta repertoire sequencing, expression microarrays and whole-exome sequencing were combined in the study across five regions of each liver tumor, with adjacent normal tissue and blood also included. A total of roughly 35 specimens from 5 patients went through TCRbeta repertoire sequencing, namely 25 tumor regions, 5 adjacent noncancerous liver tissues and 5 peripheral blood samples. To link TCRbeta repertoire diversity with the local molecular phenotype, the 25 or so tumor region samples were profiled using Agilent mRNA microarrays. Technical replicate repertoires showed high reproducibility, with mean shared-clone rates roughly 0.87 and correlation coefficients above 0.95. The full study reports these points: The top 250 clones made up a significantly larger repertoire fraction in tumors than in blood (p = 0.039). Comparison of CD4+ and CD8+ T cell repertoires was precluded by the use of bulk unsorted samples. Only about 7-24% of top clones were present in all five regions of a tumor, suggesting spatial heterogeneity of tumor-infiltrating T cells. The study included only four to six patients, and the authors note findings should be validated in a larger study. Only the TCR beta chain was sequenced, which likely underestimates true repertoire diversity because unpaired alpha chains were not captured. Consistent with antigen-driven expansion, pairs of tumor regions showed higher repertoire overlap (mean roughly 36%) than either tumor-adjacent pairs (around 17%) or tumor-blood pairs (approximately 14%).

On this clonotype: Which antigen it targets is not known. This sequence may be a read error, since a much larger clone differs from it by one base.

Without any cell sorting, total RNA and DNA were co-extracted from roughly 21-30 mg of bulk tissue using the AllPrep DNA/RNA mini kit. Between late 2015 and early 2016, five patients in China with histopathologically diagnosed primary liver carcinoma had their tumors surgically resected. Chronic HBV infection was present in the patients, and the patients were treatment-naive at sampling. Five spatially separated regions were sampled per tumor: superior, inferior, left-lateral and right-lateral poles, plus the tumor centre. More than 90% viable tumor cells were found by histology in every tumor sample. Fresh tumor and adjacent tissue pieces were bisected; one half was stored in RNAlater at -80°C, the other sent for histology. Starting from 450 to 500 ng total RNA, TCRbeta-specific cDNA was produced by reverse transcription with a constant-region primer and ProtoScript II reverse transcriptase. Construction of the TCRbeta libraries relied on three nested rounds of multiplex PCR, following a slightly modified ARM-PCR procedure. Each of the first two PCR rounds ran for about 10 cycles using multiplex TRBV1-TRBV30 forward primers together with a Cbeta reverse primer. Sample barcodes and Illumina adapters were added in a final 25-cycle PCR with Deep VentR polymerase. Before sequencing, amplicons of 200-500 bp were gel-purified using a QIAquick gel extraction kit. TCRbeta amplicons were sequenced on an Illumina HiSeq 2500 with 250-bp paired-end reads. The authors processed their data as follows. Trimmomatic v0.33 was used to quality-trim the reads, and FLASH v1.2.11 was used to merge paired reads so that full CDR3 sequences could be recovered. V, D and J germline segments were assigned to the rearranged TCRbeta sequences by MiGEC v1.2.1b. VDJtools v1.0.0 computed clonotype statistics and Shannon-Wiener diversity indices. To reduce sampling bias, subsequent analyses other than the diversity analysis used only the 250 most abundant clonotypes in each sample. Clones were called with MiXCR by TCRdb after fastp trimmed the public reads at Q25, and only in-frame beta chains were retained. Entries that share a CDR3 protein sequence are merged under the most common genes and DNA. These V and J calls rely on TCRdb rather than the paper's analysis. The sample data list around 54,000 distinct CDR3 sequences, and over 65% of these were observed just once. The ten biggest clones cover roughly 24% of the sample.

From a lookup of the germline V gene (reference sequence), CDR1 and CDR2 are SEHNR and FQNEAQ. From the cysteine up to the phenylalanine, the CDR3 has a length of 13 residues. Here the CDR3 DNA is all that survives: 39 bases in frame from base 1. Relative to germline, V is 3 bases shorter and J is 3 bases shorter, with 8 bases between their ends. The rearrangement joined TRBV7-9 to TRBJ1-2; the D gene lacks a confident call. The receptor comes from a middle-aged man with primary liver carcinoma and hepatitis B virus infection. Input material: liver tumor tissue from sampling region 2. The intended sense of this specimen's cell subset or site label: tumor region T2, inferior pole. The CDR3 protein is CASSFSIHYGYTF. The sequenced DNA is TGTGCCAGCAGCTTTAGTATACACTATGGCTACACCTTC.